This T cell receptor (beta chain) stems from a study of Graves' ophthalmopathy and Graves' hyperthyroidism. About the study: Cases classed as stable hyperthyroidism had no ophthalmopathy within 18 months of follow-up. Notes on the study in general: Also, most clonotypes expanded in the thyroid above 0.001 frequency appeared in blood. Prediction of ophthalmopathy progression reached roughly 70% sensitivity and about 72% specificity.

Remarks on this clonotype: As yet, its antigen is unknown.

CDR1 and CDR2 from the germline V gene are MGHDK and SYGVNS. V was clipped by 8 bases and J by 5 bases, with 21 bases between them. The CDR3 is made up of 15 amino acids. The authors amplified TCR beta CDR3 regions from RNA transcripts. The library came from an HTBI-primed first-round RT-PCR and a second-round multiplex PCR. TCRdb processed the multiplex PCR reads anew with MiXCR; each CDR3 protein has one entry. The repertoire holds over a million distinct CDR3 sequences, with less than 45% as singletons. J is TRBJ2-5 and V is TRBV25-1, with a possible D match to TRBD1 (6 bases). This TCR derives from an adult man with Graves' hyperthyroidism. The sample taken for sequencing was peripheral blood or thyroid tissue (not recorded which). CDR3 in DNA: TGTGCCAGCTCACCCCCGGCAGGGGCGTTGGAGACCCAGTACTTC. It specifies CASSPPAGALETQYF.